A selection of T cell receptor beta chains follows, all from one sample in a study of T cells after yellow fever vaccination. Each CDR3 protein gets one entry after TCRdb re-called the 5' RACE reads with MiXCR. The table shows 300,000 to 350,000 distinct CDR3 sequences, with 3.5% to 4.5% occurring only once. The sample was PBMCs, taken 15 days after the yellow fever booster vaccination. The receptors shown here come from a man aged 18 to 30 who received the YFV17D yellow fever vaccine. CDR3s leave out the opening cysteine and the closing phenylalanine or tryptophan. Size values are once, few and many counts, or a class for expanded clones, and some rows have none.

few	TRBV6-1	TRBJ1-5	ASSEVVGQPQH
-	TRBV6-2/TRBV6-3	TRBJ2-1	ASVASGGVYNEQF
many	TRBV6-4	TRBJ2-1	ASSPFSGESGNEQF
-	TRBV12-3/TRBV12-4	TRBJ2-5	ASTSSGGVQETQY
-	TRBV10-3	TRBJ2-7	AISESRGTVYEQY
many	TRBV5-6	TRBJ2-2	ASSNSGGASGELF
many	TRBV12-3/TRBV12-4	TRBJ2-4	ASSPEGHLDPSY
many	TRBV7-2	TRBJ2-3	ASSLVAGRTDTQY
many	TRBV18	TRBJ2-3	ASSPQRVADTQY
many	TRBV7-6	TRBJ1-1	ASSWKTGPGTEAF
many	TRBV5-1	TRBJ1-3	ASSFGPASGNTIY
many	TRBV10-3	TRBJ1-1	AISDIENTEAF
many	TRBV7-6	TRBJ1-5	ASSAYNQPQH
many	TRBV5-5	TRBJ2-1	ASSLDDRVNEQF
few	TRBV19	TRBJ2-1	ASSIDPGLPYNEQF
many	TRBV28	TRBJ1-2	ASNKAAGSGYT
many	TRBV9	TRBJ2-1	ASSVVAGGLNEQF
few	TRBV5-1	TRBJ1-4	ASSFGTGAVTNEKLF
-	TRBV6-5	TRBJ1-4	ASSFPGEKLF
-	TRBV5-4	TRBJ2-5	ASSSKDGAETQY
few	TRBV12-3/TRBV12-4	TRBJ2-2	ASSPRTETGELF
-	TRBV7-2	TRBJ1-6	ASSSSGSFFNSPLH
-	TRBV2	TRBJ2-1	ASRAYEQF
-	TRBV11-2	TRBJ1-6	ASSLAHRGFSPLH
-	TRBV4-1	TRBJ2-2	ASSQVGRGELF
-	TRBV25-1	TRBJ1-2	ASSDLRYGYT
few	TRBV12-3/TRBV12-4	TRBJ1-6	ASSPRWGRGNSPLH
many	TRBV5-1	TRBJ1-6	ASSLEGNSPLH
few	TRBV25-1	TRBJ1-1	ASRAPMNTEAF
many	TRBV20-1	TRBJ2-3	SASVRALTSTDTQY
many	TRBV9	TRBJ2-3	ASSVTSRGGDTQY
many	TRBV7-2	TRBJ2-5	ASSARPGQGMETQY
-	TRBV19	TRBJ2-2	ASSIRQNTGELF
many	TRBV4-1	TRBJ1-1	ASSQDGRLNTEAF
-	TRBV6-1	TRBJ1-6	ASGPRPSNNSPLH
few	TRBV6-6	TRBJ2-2	ASSYATANTGELF
many	TRBV29-1	TRBJ2-1	SATADSYNEQF
-	TRBV6-5	TRBJ2-2	ASSYSTEPNTGELF
many	TRBV12-3/TRBV12-4	TRBJ2-1	ASSRGPYNEQF
many	TRBV12-3/TRBV12-4	TRBJ2-1	ASSLLSPYNEQF
few	TRBV5-1	TRBJ2-7	ASSLGVHEQY
-	TRBV7-2	TRBJ1-1	ASSYQGLVSEAF
-	TRBV27	TRBJ2-5	ASSLFSTGVGETQY
few	TRBV6-5	TRBJ1-2	ASSATGEYGYT
few	TRBV11-2	TRBJ2-3	ASRPGTSGDTQY
many	TRBV18	TRBJ2-2	ASSPETGTGELF
-	TRBV7-8	TRBJ1-5	ASSINRVGNQPQH
few	TRBV27	TRBJ2-1	ASSSGQTQF
many	TRBV4-2	TRBJ2-4	ASSQERGLAKNIQY
-	TRBV20-1	TRBJ2-1	SGAAIPGHSGSYNEQF
many	TRBV4-3	TRBJ2-7	ASSQDWTSPNEQY
-	TRBV7-2	TRBJ1-5	ASSLQTGSDQPQH
many	TRBV29-1	TRBJ2-1	SVGQGGSGGEQF
few	TRBV19	TRBJ2-5	ASRGLPGNRQETQY
-	TRBV7-2	TRBJ1-2	ASSARTGSRSYT